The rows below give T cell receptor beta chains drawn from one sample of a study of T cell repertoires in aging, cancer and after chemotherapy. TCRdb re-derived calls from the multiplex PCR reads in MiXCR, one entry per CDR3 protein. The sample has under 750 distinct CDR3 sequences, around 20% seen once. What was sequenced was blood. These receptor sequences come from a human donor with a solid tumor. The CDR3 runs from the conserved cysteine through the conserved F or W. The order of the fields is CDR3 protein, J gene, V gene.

CDR3aa: CATSRDRGPYEQYF
j_gene: TRBJ2-7
v_gene: TRBV15

CDR3aa: CAISTGQRGYGYTF
j_gene: TRBJ1-2
v_gene: TRBV10-3

CDR3aa: CSARDWWTSQFF
j_gene: TRBJ2-1
v_gene: TRBV20-1

CDR3aa: CASSLFGGSGANVLTF
j_gene: TRBJ2-6
v_gene: TRBV5-6

CDR3aa: CASSPIDRGRGGYTF
j_gene: TRBJ1-2
v_gene: TRBV27

CDR3aa: CASTTRQGSNTGELFF
j_gene: TRBJ2-2
v_gene: TRBV19

CDR3aa: CSARATGKAQHF
j_gene: TRBJ1-5
v_gene: TRBV20-1

CDR3aa: CASSRPRGSGNSPLHF
j_gene: TRBJ1-6
v_gene: TRBV7-2

CDR3aa: CASSEIAYRVGDQPQHF
j_gene: TRBJ1-5
v_gene: TRBV6-1

CDR3aa: CASSGGGTGDEQYF
j_gene: TRBJ2-7
v_gene: TRBV5-4

CDR3aa: CSVVGQGASYTF
j_gene: TRBJ1-2
v_gene: TRBV29-1

CDR3aa: CATSRGFDTGELFF
j_gene: TRBJ2-2
v_gene: TRBV15

CDR3aa: CASSLVLGLGTGDTQYF
j_gene: TRBJ2-3
v_gene: TRBV5-1

CDR3aa: CASPPGGITRWGQPQHF
j_gene: TRBJ1-5
v_gene: TRBV19

CDR3aa: CSASLILAGSSSYEQYF
j_gene: TRBJ2-7
v_gene: TRBV20-1

CDR3aa: CASSLGGPENNEKLFF
j_gene: TRBJ1-4
v_gene: TRBV5-5

CDR3aa: CASSEGWTGNTEAFF
j_gene: TRBJ1-1
v_gene: TRBV2

CDR3aa: CASSSPRQGGRSYTF
j_gene: TRBJ1-2
v_gene: TRBV6-5

CDR3aa: CASSYLGGAYNEQFF
j_gene: TRBJ2-1
v_gene: TRBV6-2/TRBV6-3

CDR3aa: CSVLTATSGNTIYF
j_gene: TRBJ1-3
v_gene: TRBV29-1

CDR3aa: CAWSPGQGGHTDTQYF
j_gene: TRBJ2-3
v_gene: TRBV30

CDR3aa: CASTGTIHEDTQYF
j_gene: TRBJ2-3
v_gene: TRBV4-1

CDR3aa: CSALARNIQYF
j_gene: TRBJ2-4
v_gene: TRBV20-1

CDR3aa: CASSERSAGDREQFF
j_gene: TRBJ2-1
v_gene: TRBV6-1

CDR3aa: CASSLSEAGGMDEQFF
j_gene: TRBJ2-1
v_gene: TRBV4-2

CDR3aa: CASGGGAKGTSNEQFF
j_gene: TRBJ2-1
v_gene: TRBV12-3/TRBV12-4

CDR3aa: CASSEPGQGENEQFF
j_gene: TRBJ2-1
v_gene: TRBV2

CDR3aa: CASSWSGAYGYTF
j_gene: TRBJ1-2
v_gene: TRBV27

CDR3aa: CASSVAGGLTGELFF
j_gene: TRBJ2-2
v_gene: TRBV4-1

CDR3aa: CASSLGFSGGQETQYF
j_gene: TRBJ2-5
v_gene: TRBV5-6

CDR3aa: CASSFRTGAPSPLHF
j_gene: TRBJ1-6
v_gene: TRBV6-5